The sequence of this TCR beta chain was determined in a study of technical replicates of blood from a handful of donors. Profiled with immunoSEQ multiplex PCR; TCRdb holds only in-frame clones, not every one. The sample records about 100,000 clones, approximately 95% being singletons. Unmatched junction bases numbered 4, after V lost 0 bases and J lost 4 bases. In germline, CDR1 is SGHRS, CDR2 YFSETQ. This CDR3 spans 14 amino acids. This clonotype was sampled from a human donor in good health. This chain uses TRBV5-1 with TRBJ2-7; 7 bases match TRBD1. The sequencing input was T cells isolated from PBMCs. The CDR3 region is CASSLEQGRYEQYF. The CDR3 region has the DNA TGCGCCAGCAGCTTGGAACAGGGGAGATACGAGCAGTACTTC.